This T cell receptor beta chain was identified during a study of response to subunit inactivated influenza vaccine. TCRdb itself ran the RT-PCR reads through MiXCR, one entry per CDR3 protein. The sample records around 540,000 distinct CDR3 sequences, 10% to 15% being singletons. The CDR3 spans 13 residues. The V and J ends lost 1 base and 4 bases respectively, with 7 bases between them. Sequenced here: PBMCs from blood, sampled on the day of vaccination. This clonotype originated in a man aged 50-60 years who received an inactivated influenza vaccine. V and J are TRBV12-3 or TRBV12-4 and TRBJ1-2; D is unresolved. DNA of the CDR3: TGTGCCAGCAGTTTAGGGAGTAGCTATGGCTACACCTTC. Translation: CASSLGSSYGYTF.